The 23 T cell receptor beta chains given below trace back to one sample, sequenced in a study of CD8+CD57+ T cells in acquired aplastic anemia. Sequencing was done on patients that had shown CD8+CD57+ cell expansion by flow cytometry. Template material for TCR beta VDJ and CDR3 profiling consisted of genomic DNA. Each CDR3 protein gets one entry after TCRdb re-called the reads with MiXCR. The table shows a few hundred thousand distinct CDR3 sequences, with about half occurring only once. Material for sequencing was sorted CD4+, CD8+, or CD8+CD57+ T cells (not recorded which) from PBMCs. All receptors come from a human donor with aplastic anemia.

This clonotype was counted a few times. The chain links TRBV15 to TRBJ1-1; tentative D call: TRBD1 (5 bases). Germline CDR1 reads LNHNV; CDR2 reads YYDKDF (reference sequence). The CDR3 is 14 residues long. Trimming took 2 bases from V and 5 from J, leaving 12 bases between them. As DNA, the CDR3 is TGTGCCACCAGCAGACAGGGCGAGAAGACTGAAGCTTTCTTT. This translates into CATSRQGEKTEAFF. Full variable domain (missing parts from reference TRBV15 and TRBJ1-1): DAMVIQNPRYQVTQFGKPVTLSCSQTLNHNVMYWYQQKSSQAPKLLFHYYDKDFNNEADTPDNFQSRRPNTSFCFLDIRSPGLGDTAMYLCATSRQGEKTEAFFGQGTRLTVV.

This clonotype was counted a single time. A read error may explain this, as a much larger clone is one base away. The missing conserved phenylalanine or tryptophan at the end of this CDR3 makes a read error likely. The chain employs TRBV4-1 and TRBJ1-1; D is possibly TRBD1 (6 bases). The V gene's germline CDR1 is MGHRA and CDR2 YSYEKL. The CDR3 length is 16 residues. Trimming shortened V by 6 bases and J by 2 bases, and 19 bases separated the two germline ends. The CDR3 sequence is CASRRILGTPNTEAFL. In DNA form, the CDR3 reads TGCGCCAGCAGACGAATCCTCGGGACACCTAACACTGAAGCTTTCCTT.

The chain joins TRBV19 to TRBJ1-6; 8 bases agree with TRBD1. V lost 5 bases, J lost 5 bases, and 8 bases stayed unmatched. The CDR3 totals 16 residues. The germline V gene has CDR1 LNHDA and CDR2 SQIVND (reference sequence). The CDR3 DNA sequence: TGTGCCAGTAGTCAACAGGGGGGGGACGATAATTCACCCCTCCACTTT. This sequence encodes CASSQQGGDDNSPLHF.

This clonotype was seen ten or more times. V gene TRBV20-1 combines with J gene TRBJ1-5, with 12 bases matching TRBD1. Germline trimming cut 0 bases from V and 6 bases from J; bases unmatched to any gene: 15. Per germline, CDR1 DFQATT and CDR2 SNEGSKA (reference sequence). The CDR3 extends over 19 amino acids. The CDR3 spells CSARDRLFTGTGGPQPQHF. CDR3 in DNA: TGCAGTGCTAGAGATCGTCTTTTCACGGGGACAGGGGGCCCTCAGCCCCAGCATTTT.

The chain has TRBV7-2 and TRBJ2-7; either TRBD1 or TRBD2 may supply D (5 bases each). CDR1 is SGHTA and CDR2 is FQGNSA in the germline V gene. V shed 5 bases and J shed 3 bases, with 23 bases lying between them. The CDR3 is 17 residues long. The CDR3 DNA reads TGTGCCAGCAGCCTCCGGGACGGACCCTCCGGTCGCTACGAGCAGTACTTC. Translated: CASSLRDGPSGRYEQYF.

The table lists this clonotype with a few counts. Being one base from a much bigger clone, this may be a read error. V gene TRBV11-2 combines with J gene TRBJ2-3; D remains ambiguous. From germline, CDR1 is SGHAT and CDR2 FQNNGV. The length of the CDR3 is 14 residues. V was shortened by 4 bases and J by 6 bases, with 14 bases between the two germline ends. The CDR3 nucleotides are TGTGCCAGCAGCTCCCGGCCCTCTGGGGATACGCAGTATTTT. Its protein is CASSSRPSGDTQYF. The whole variable domain, remainder taken from reference TRBV11-2 and TRBJ2-3, is EAGVAQSPRYKIIEKRQSVAFWCNPISGHATLYWYQQILGQGPKLLIQFQNNGVVDDSQLPKDRFSAERLKGVDSTLKIQPAKLEDSAVYLCASSSRPSGDTQYFGPGTRLTVL.

This clonotype was recorded a few times. The genes are TRBV12-3 or TRBV12-4 and TRBJ1-5; D not certain. The CDR3 spans 13 residues. Trimming pared 6 bases from V and 6 bases from J, leaving 12 bases between. The CDR3 protein is CASSFSGSQPQHF. CDR3 nucleotide sequence: TGTGCCAGCAGCTTTAGTGGGAGTCAGCCCCAGCATTTT.

This clonotype was detected ten times or more. V gene TRBV20-1 combines with J gene TRBJ2-1, with TRBD2 matching over 16 bases. Trimming at V came to 3 bases and at J to 5 bases, leaving 4 bases not matched to a gene. Germline V lookup: CDR1 DFQATT, CDR2 SNEGSKA (reference sequence). The CDR3 runs 16 residues. This chain's CDR3 is CSASGTSGGANNEQFF. CDR3 sequence (DNA): TGCAGTGCTAGCGGGACTAGCGGGGGGGCAAACAATGAGCAGTTCTTC.

The chain carries TRBV2 and TRBJ2-7; 10 bases line up with TRBD2. The CDR3 runs 17 residues. V shed 0 bases and J 4 bases; nucleotides not matched to a gene: 9. Germline values: CDR1 SNHLY, CDR2 FYNNEI. CDR3 nucleotide sequence: TGTGCCAGCAGTGAAGCAAGAACTAGCGGGGAATCATACGAGCAGTACTTC. Its protein product is CASSEARTSGESYEQYF.

The chain uses TRBV3-1 and TRBJ1-3, with D maybe TRBD1 (5 bases). The germline V gene encodes CDR1 LGHDT and CDR2 YNNKEL (reference sequence). The CDR3 consists of 13 residues. Trimming left V 8 bases short and J 5 bases short, with 13 bases between. CDR3 DNA sequence: TGTGCCAGCTTTGACAGTCCTCGAAACACCATATATTTT. This gives the protein CASFDSPRNTIYF. Complete variable domain (other parts from reference TRBV3-1 and TRBJ1-3): DTAVSQTPKYLVTQMGNDKSIKCEQNLGHDTMYWYKQDSKKFLKIMFSYNNKELIINETVPNRFSPKSPDKAHLNLHINSLELGDSAVYFCASFDSPRNTIYFGEGSWLTVV.

The chain employs TRBV7-9 and TRBJ2-2, with a possible D match to TRBD1 (6 bases). Looked up from germline, CDR1 is SEHNR and CDR2 is FQNEAQ (reference sequence). This CDR3 contains 16 residues. Trimming removed 6 bases from V and 7 bases from J, with 21 bases in between. CDR3 loop: CASRYLTQGFVGELFF. In DNA form, the CDR3 reads TGTGCCAGCAGGTATCTGACACAGGGTTTTGTCGGGGAGCTGTTTTTT.

The rearrangement links TRBV2 to TRBJ1-4, with D maybe TRBD1 (5 bases). This CDR3 contains 14 residues. The V and J ends lost 9 bases and 14 bases respectively, with 25 bases between them. CDR1 and CDR2 (germline): SNHLY, FYNNEI. The CDR3 DNA reads as TGTGCCAGATCCGAAGGGCAGGGCAAAAATAGGCTGTTTTTT. The encoded protein is CARSEGQGKNRLFF.

This chain uses TRBV2 with TRBJ1-3, with D possibly being TRBD1 (6 bases). The germline V gene has CDR1 SNHLY and CDR2 FYNNEI. The CDR3 is 18 amino acids. V was trimmed by 8 bases and J by 2 bases, leaving 25 bases between them. For the CDR3, the DNA is TGTGCCAGCTCCCTTATCCCCTGGACAGAAGAGGCTGGAAACACCATATATTTT. Translated, it gives CASSLIPWTEEAGNTIYF. The full variable domain, its missing parts supplied by reference TRBV2 and TRBJ1-3, is EPEVTQTPSHQVTQMGQEVILRCVPISNHLYFYWYRQILGQKVEFLVSFYNNEISEKSEIFDDQFSVERPDGSNFTLKIRSTKLEDSAMYFCASSLIPWTEEAGNTIYFGEGSWLTVV.

This clonotype has ten or more counts. The chain joins TRBV6-5 to TRBJ2-7; D is unclear. The V end lost 2 bases, the J end lost 2 bases, and 10 bases lay between the germline ends. The CDR3 runs to 14 residues. Germline CDR1 reads MNHEY; CDR2 reads SVGAGI. CDR3 DNA sequence: TGTGCCAGCAGTTACGACGGGTCCGCCTACGAGCAGTACTTC. Its protein is CASSYDGSAYEQYF.

The rearrangement links TRBV12-3 or TRBV12-4 to TRBJ1-3; 8 bases match TRBD1. This CDR3 is 15 amino acids long. V shed 6 bases and J 0 bases; nucleotides not matched to a gene: 4. The CDR3 is CASRDTGGSGNTIYF. Here the CDR3 DNA reads TGTGCCAGCAGAGATACAGGGGGCTCTGGAAACACCATATATTTT.

V usage is TRBV4-2 and J usage is TRBJ2-1; weak D call: TRBD2 (6 bases). V gave up 0 bases and J gave up 0 bases, with 15 bases separating them. This CDR3 has 18 amino acids. Per the germline V gene, CDR1 is LGHNA and CDR2 is YNFKEQ. This CDR3 is CASSQDLLAPISYNEQFF. The CDR3 nucleotides read TGTGCCAGCAGCCAAGATCTCCTAGCGCCGATCTCCTACAATGAGCAGTTCTTC.

The V and J genes are TRBV5-1 and TRBJ2-7; maybe TRBD1 (6 bases). With 3 bases removed from V and 3 bases from J, the gap between germline ends came to 16 bases. CDR3 length: 15 residues. Germline V lookup: CDR1 SGHRS, CDR2 YFSETQ. CDR3: CASSSIPGQDYEQYF. The CDR3, as DNA: TGCGCCAGCAGCTCAATACCGGGACAAGACTACGAGCAGTACTTC.

This rearrangement joins TRBV10-3 to TRBJ2-2; 10 nucleotides agree with TRBD2. Germline-derived CDR1 and CDR2 are ENHRY and SYGVKD. The V segment lost 4 bases and the J segment 1 base; nucleotides outside the gene matches: 3. CDR3 length: 16 residues. In DNA, the CDR3 is TGTGCCATCAGTGCGAGACTAGCGGGGAACACCGGGGAGCTGTTTTTT. It specifies CAISARLAGNTGELFF.

This clonotype was detected ten times or more. V gene TRBV5-1 combines with J gene TRBJ1-2; D perhaps matches TRBD1 (6 bases). Per germline, CDR1 SGHRS and CDR2 YFSETQ. V dropped 1 base and J dropped 3 bases, with 22 bases sitting between them. This CDR3 region has 18 residues. CDR3 amino acids: CASSLPRGQVGEDYGYTF. In nucleotides, the CDR3 is TGCGCCAGCAGCTTGCCGCGGGGGCAAGTCGGGGAAGACTATGGCTACACCTTC.

The rearrangement links TRBV20-1 to TRBJ1-2; D perhaps matches TRBD1 (6 bases). The CDR3 contains 12 residues. CDR1 and CDR2 from the germline V gene are DFQATT and SNEGSKA (reference sequence). V was clipped by 3 bases and J by 12 bases, with 17 bases between them. CDR3 bases: TGCAGTGCTAGCTCGACAGGAACTGGAAACACCTTC. Protein: CSASSTGTGNTF.

A word on this clonotype: A much larger clone sits a single nucleotide away, making a read error possible. The chain carries TRBV11-2 and TRBJ2-5, with D possibly being TRBD2 (6 bases). Germline CDR1 and CDR2: SGHAT and FQNNGV. The CDR3 sequence is 14 residues long. CDR3 loop: CASSLVSSGETQCF. The CDR3 bases are TGTGCCAGCAGCTTAGTCTCCTCGGGGGAGACCCAGTGCTTC.

In the case of this clonotype: A much bigger clone sits one base away, suggesting this may be a read error. The CDR3 region has the DNA TGCGCCAGCAGCTTGGCTCGGCCTTTGAACACCGGGGAGCTGCTTTTT. This translates into CASSLARPLNTGELLF. The gene calls are TRBV5-1 and TRBJ2-2, with D possibly being TRBD2 (5 bases). The CDR3 has 16 residues. Germline CDR1 and CDR2: SGHRS and YFSETQ.

Regarding this clonotype: A much larger clone differs by one base, so this may be a read error. The chain joins TRBV20-1 to TRBJ1-6, with D possibly TRBD1 on 6 matching bases. The CDR3 consists of 14 residues. Germline CDR1 is DFQATT and CDR2 is SNEGSKA (reference sequence). This chain's CDR3 is CSAAGGSYNSPFHF. CDR3 nucleotides: TGCAGTGCAGCGGGGGGCTCCTATAATTCACCCTTCCACTTT.